This is a list of T cell receptor beta chains from one sample in a study of technical replicates of blood from a handful of donors. The table came from immunoSEQ multiplex PCR; TCRdb's copy has only in-frame clones and leaves some out. This sample carries around 58,000 clones, about 83% of them seen once, and the ten largest clones take 4% to 6.5%. Sequencing input: PBMCs. The receptor set was obtained from a human donor in good health. Some clones in this sample may be carry-over from other donors' samples. The CDR3 runs from the conserved cysteine through the conserved F or W.

V gene	J gene	CDR3 length	CDR3 protein
TRBV19	TRBJ1-1	16	CASSPRDREVDTEAFF
TRBV4-3	TRBJ1-1	14	CASSPDRKNTEAFF
TRBV7-9	TRBJ2-2	13	CASRREGTGELFF
TRBV6-5	TRBJ1-2	13	CASSSTANYGYTF
TRBV6-6	TRBJ2-7	14	CASRGQGWIDEQYF
TRBV5-1	TRBJ2-3	15	CASSISGAPEDTQYF
TRBV29-1	TRBJ1-1	12	CSVVTGVGEAFF
TRBV6-5	TRBJ1-2	14	CASSPQGPNYGYTF
TRBV7-3	TRBJ2-1	15	CASSSGLAGYNEQFF
TRBV7-7	TRBJ2-5	19	CASSLRLETSGGNGETQYF
TRBV7-9	TRBJ1-3	14	CASSWGQTGNTIYF
TRBV11-2	TRBJ1-1	15	CASSPDRASNTEAFF
TRBV7-9	TRBJ2-6	19	CASSLDRGLTGWGANVLTF
TRBV11-2	TRBJ2-7	13	CASSLRLAYEQYF
TRBV4-1	TRBJ2-2	13	CASSHRVPGELFF
TRBV27	TRBJ2-2	15	CASTNEVYSTGELFF
TRBV30	TRBJ1-5	14	CAWSVGGSNQPQHF
TRBV19	TRBJ2-5	14	CASSATLGTETQYF
TRBV11-2	TRBJ2-7	14	CASSWTGSSYEQYF
TRBV29-1	TRBJ1-1	14	CSAVTGQVNTEAFF
TRBV4-1	TRBJ1-1	14	CASSQVSSNTEAFF
TRBV7-2	TRBJ1-5	13	CASSRSYNQPQHF
TRBV6-6	TRBJ2-5	14	CASSYGLVRETQYF
TRBV5-4	TRBJ2-2	16	CASSPDRGTNTGELFF
TRBV4-2	TRBJ1-6	17	CASSQVTRGPANSPLHF
TRBV19	TRBJ1-1	14	CASSIRGVKTEAFF
TRBV14	TRBJ2-6	15	CASSQAVSGANVLTF
TRBV5-1	TRBJ1-4	14	CASSSGGNNEKLFF
TRBV29-1	TRBJ2-5	16	CSVGQGASIGAETQYF
TRBV7-2	TRBJ2-3	14	CASSSGLAGDTQYF
TRBV2	TRBJ2-3	11	CARGGTDTQYF
TRBV18	TRBJ2-4	14	CASSPSVAKNIQYF
TRBV4-2	TRBJ2-3	16	CASSQDGGGAADTQYF
TRBV7-2	TRBJ2-3	15	CASSLSGRGTDTQYF
TRBV7-6	TRBJ2-3	14	CASSLLLGQDTQYF
TRBV7-2	TRBJ2-2	12	CASSLGTPGPPF
TRBV7-2	TRBJ2-6	16	CASSVQTGPGANVLTF